These 32 T cell receptor beta chains originate from one sample sequenced in a study of T cell responses to AZD1222 COVID-19 vaccine (dated by TCRdb to the early 2020s). The library was prepared using the immunoSEQ multiplex PCR assay. Entries here come from immuneACCESS through TCRdb and include only in-frame sequences with V and J called. Some clones fail to appear in such tables; in the studies checked, an unresolved V gene covers under half of the shortfall, and the cause of the remainder is unknown. The sample includes 150,000 or so clones, with about nine tenths observed a single time. The ten largest clones represent approximately 3.9% of the sample. The time point label on this specimen signifies: about 28 days (+/-7) after the second vaccine dose. Sequencing was performed on peripheral blood, taken 28 days after the second AZD1222 dose. Every receptor here comes from an adult who received the AZD1222 COVID-19 vaccine.

This clone was counted between two and nine times. The chain combines TRBV5-6 with TRBJ2-7, with D perhaps matching TRBD2 (6 bases). Germline V gene sequence: CDR1 SGHDT, CDR2 YYEEEE. The CDR3 consists of 15 residues. The V and J ends lost 4 bases and 4 bases respectively, with 18 bases between them. CDR3 nucleotides: TGTGCCAGCAGCCAATCAGGGCCGGGAGAGTACGAGCAGTACTTC. Its translation: CASSQSGPGEYEQYF.

V usage is TRBV5-5 and J usage is TRBJ2-2, with TRBD1 as a possible D gene (6 bases). Germline-derived CDR1 and CDR2 are SGHKS and YYEKEE (reference sequence). This CDR3 is built from 15 residues. The V end was cut by 3 bases, the J end by 6 bases, with 15 bases between. The CDR3 bases are TGTGCCAGCAGCTCTAGGGGGAGTGAAGCCGGGGAGCTGTTTTTT. It specifies CASSSRGSEAGELFF. Based on the CDR3 plus reference TRBV5-5 and TRBJ2-2, the full variable domain is DAGVTQSPTHLIKTRGQQVTLRCSPISGHKSVSWYQQVLGQGPQFIFQYYEKEERGRGNFPDRFSARQFPNYSSELNVNALLLGDSALYLCASSSRGSEAGELFFGEGSRLTVL.

This chain uses TRBV11-3 with TRBJ1-1, with a possible D match to TRBD1 (5 bases). V gave up 7 bases and J gave up 8 bases, with 17 bases separating them. Germline values: CDR1 SGHNT, CDR2 YENEEA. The CDR3 spans 13 residues. The CDR3 coding sequence is TGTGCCAGCACCAAAAACCGGGGACCAGAAGCTTTCTTT. This sequence encodes CASTKNRGPEAFF.

The chain is built from TRBV5-1 and TRBJ2-3, with TRBD2 as a possible D gene (6 bases). This CDR3 has 15 residues. Per the germline V gene, CDR1 is SGHRS and CDR2 is YFSETQ. The V gene lost 6 bases and the J gene lost 5 bases, with 19 bases spanning the gap. The CDR3 loop reads CASTPLLAKRDTQYF. The CDR3 bases are TGCGCCAGCACCCCACTACTAGCCAAGAGAGATACGCAGTATTTT.

The chain carries TRBV5-4 and TRBJ1-3, with D hard to call. V was pared by 4 bases and J by 0 bases, with 8 bases between. The CDR3 covers 14 residues. Germline CDR1 is SGHNT and CDR2 is YYREEE (reference sequence). The chain's CDR3 is CASSLGVSGNTIYF. In DNA form, the CDR3 reads TGTGCCAGCAGCCTAGGTGTCTCTGGAAACACCATATATTTT.

This clone has only one observation. This sequence joins TRBV10-3 and TRBJ2-5; 10 positions match TRBD2. CDR1 is ENHRY and CDR2 is SYGVKD in the germline V gene. This CDR3 contains 17 residues. The V segment lost 3 bases and the J segment 9 bases; nucleotides outside the gene matches: 16. CDR3 sequence reads: CAISDPLAGGPGEAQYF. The DNA for the CDR3 is TGTGCCATCAGTGACCCTTTAGCGGGGGGCCCCGGGGAGGCCCAGTACTTC.

This chain uses TRBV4-3 with TRBJ2-2, with a weak D call TRBD2 (5 bases). Between the trimmed V and J ends, which lost 2 bases and 2 bases, there was a span of 6 bases. The CDR3 sequence is 14 residues long. The germline V gene has CDR1 LGHNA and CDR2 YSLEER. The CDR3 protein is CASSQRGNTGELFF. The CDR3 coding sequence is TGCGCCAGCAGCCAACGGGGTAACACCGGGGAGCTGTTTTTT.

The chain links TRBV5-1 to TRBJ2-1; D is possibly TRBD2 (6 bases). The CDR3 length is 15 residues. Germline V gene data show CDR1 as SGHRS and CDR2 as YFSETQ. Trimming left V 4 bases short and J 4 bases short, with 15 bases between. The CDR3 spells CASSPWPGVYNEQFF. Here the CDR3 DNA reads TGCGCCAGCAGCCCCTGGCCGGGGGTTTACAATGAGCAGTTCTTC.

The J gene is TRBJ1-6, the V gene TRBV5-1; D unresolved. CDR1 and CDR2 from the germline V gene are SGHRS and YFSETQ. The CDR3 runs 12 residues. V gave up 5 bases and J gave up 7 bases, with 7 bases separating them. The CDR3 reads CASRLENSPLHF. The DNA of the CDR3 is TGCGCCAGCAGGCTAGAAAATTCACCCCTCCACTTT. The variable domain in full, completed from reference TRBV5-1 and TRBJ1-6, reads KAGVTQTPRYLIKTRGQQVTLSCSPISGHRSVSWYQQTPGQGLQFLFEYFSETQRNKGNFPGRFSGRQFSNSRSEMNVSTLELGDSALYLCASRLENSPLHFGNGTRLTVT.

The chain recombines TRBV5-1 with TRBJ1-1; weak D call: TRBD1 (5 bases). The CDR3 contains 13 residues. V lost 3 bases and J 0 bases, leaving 6 bases between the germline ends. Germline CDR1 reads SGHRS; CDR2 reads YFSETQ. The CDR3 DNA reads as TGCGCCAGCAGCTGGGACTTGAACACTGAAGCTTTCTTT. As protein: CASSWDLNTEAFF.

This chain connects TRBV7-9 to TRBJ1-2; no firm D call. This CDR3 spans 12 amino acids. Per germline, CDR1 SEHNR and CDR2 FQNEAQ (reference sequence). The germline V and J ends were trimmed by 7 bases and 6 bases, with 12 bases remaining between them. CDR3 nucleotide sequence: TGTGCCAGCACCCTGCGAGGTAATGGCTACACCTTC. Translated, it gives CASTLRGNGYTF.

This clone was detected only once. The chain has TRBV29-1 and TRBJ2-3, with TRBD2 matching 15 bases. This CDR3 comprises 19 residues. V trimming: 1 base; J trimming: 1 base; junction bases outside the gene matches: 9. Germline-derived CDR1 and CDR2 are SQVTM and ANQGSEA. CDR3 amino acids: CSVEALGTSGGLRTDTQYF. CDR3 nucleotides: TGCAGCGTTGAAGCTCTAGGGACTAGCGGGGGGCTACGCACAGATACGCAGTATTTT.

This chain links TRBV11-2 with TRBJ2-3; D call uncertain. Per the germline V gene, CDR1 is SGHAT and CDR2 is FQNNGV. V lost 4 bases and J 2 bases, leaving 10 bases between the germline ends. The CDR3 spans 14 residues. CDR3 sequence reads: CASSYRTSTDTQYF. The CDR3 nucleotides are TGTGCCAGCAGCTACCGGACCTCCACAGATACGCAGTATTTT.

This clone has only one observation. V usage is TRBV10-3 and J usage is TRBJ2-3, with D tentatively TRBD1 (6 bases). This CDR3 is 14 amino acids long. Germline V lookup: CDR1 ENHRY, CDR2 SYGVKD. Deletions cut 6 bases from V and 2 bases from J, with 12 bases between. CDR3 residues: CAIRNHRVTDTQYF. The CDR3, as DNA: TGTGCCATCAGGAACCACAGGGTCACAGATACGCAGTATTTT.

The chain couples TRBV6-6 to TRBJ2-7, with D unresolved. The germline V and J ends were trimmed by 2 bases and 5 bases, with 4 bases remaining between them. This CDR3 has 11 residues. The germline V gene has CDR1 MNHNY and CDR2 SVGAGI (reference sequence). CDR3 sequence reads: CASSYSDEQYF. The CDR3 DNA reads as TGTGCCAGCAGTTACAGCGACGAGCAGTACTTC.

The rearrangement uses TRBV6-5 and TRBJ1-2; 10 nucleotides agree with TRBD1. The CDR3 runs to 13 residues. V gave up 8 bases and J gave up 7 bases; unmatched junction bases: 7. Germline assignment: CDR1 MNHEY and CDR2 SVGAGI. The CDR3 region is CASSGTGAGGYTF. Written as DNA, the CDR3 is TGTGCCAGCTCCGGGACAGGGGCTGGTGGCTACACCTTC.

The chain has TRBV4-3 and TRBJ2-7, with unresolved D. This CDR3 has 11 amino acids. Germline CDR1 is LGHNA and CDR2 is YSLEER. Between the trimmed V and J ends, which lost 0 bases and 6 bases, there was a span of 3 bases. CDR3 nucleotides: TGCGCCAGCAGCCAAGACGGCGAGCAGTACTTC. As protein: CASSQDGEQYF.

The V gene is TRBV16, the J gene TRBJ2-3, with D perhaps TRBD1 (6 bases). CDR3 length equals 15 residues. V dropped 3 bases and J dropped 0 bases, with 10 bases sitting between them. Germline loops: CDR1 KGHSY, CDR2 FQNENV. In nucleotides, the CDR3 is TGTGCCAGCAGCCAGATGAGGGGGAGCACAGATACGCAGTATTTT. Encoded protein: CASSQMRGSTDTQYF.

This sequence joins TRBV7-3 and TRBJ2-1; a possible D gene is TRBD2 (5 bases). Germline V gene sequence: CDR1 SGHTA, CDR2 FQGTGA. Trimming left V 8 bases short and J 0 bases short, with 8 bases between. This CDR3 has 13 amino acids. CDR3 in amino acids: CASGGFSYNEQFF. CDR3 DNA sequence: TGTGCCAGCGGCGGGTTCTCCTACAATGAGCAGTTCTTC.

This CDR3 is CASSPPGGYTEAFF. CDR3 nucleotides: TGTGCCAGCAGCCCCCCGGGGGGCTACACTGAAGCTTTCTTT. This chain connects TRBV7-2 to TRBJ1-1, with a tentative D call TRBD1 (6 bases). The CDR3 is 14 amino acids. CDR1 and CDR2 from the germline V gene are SGHTA and FQGNSA. V shed 5 bases and J shed 3 bases, with 13 bases lying between them.

The chain is built from TRBV7-9 and TRBJ1-4; D is uncertain. The CDR3 consists of 14 residues. V lost 1 base to trimming and J lost 8 bases, with 11 bases between them. Germline V gene data show CDR1 as SEHNR and CDR2 as FQNEAQ (reference sequence). Here the CDR3 reads CASSLERLGEKLFF. The CDR3 DNA is TGTGCCAGCAGCTTAGAGAGACTAGGGGAAAAACTGTTTTTT.

This clone was seen only a few times. The chain joins TRBV6-5 to TRBJ1-5, with D unclear. Between the trimmed V and J ends, which lost 3 bases and 4 bases, there was a span of 10 bases. The V gene's germline CDR1 is MNHEY and CDR2 SVGAGI. The CDR3 runs 14 residues. The CDR3 spells CASSYDQANQPQHF. In DNA form, the CDR3 reads TGTGCCAGCAGTTATGACCAGGCTAATCAGCCCCAGCATTTT.

The chain links TRBV3-1 (or the pseudogene TRBV3-2) to TRBJ1-2; perhaps TRBD1 as D (6 bases). Germline lookup yields CDR1 LGHDT and CDR2 YNNKEL (reference sequence). This CDR3 is 15 amino acids long. The V gene lost 5 bases and the J gene lost 0 bases, with 13 bases spanning the gap. The CDR3 here is CASSTNRDPNYGYTF. The CDR3 region has the DNA TGTGCCAGCAGCACTAACAGGGACCCTAACTATGGCTACACCTTC.

V gene TRBV4-2 combines with J gene TRBJ1-2; 7 nucleotides align to TRBD1. Germline values: CDR1 LGHNA, CDR2 YNFKEQ. The trim removed 4 bases at V and 8 bases at J, leaving 13 bases unmatched. This CDR3 is built from 15 residues. The DNA of the CDR3 is TGTGCCAGCAGCCCGCCCGCAGGGCAAGGGGGCGGCTACACCTTC. Protein: CASSPPAGQGGGYTF.

The sample holds one count of this clone. The germline gene is not matched at one end of the junction; a read error may be the cause. The DNA for the CDR3 is TGCGCCAGCAGATTGGGGTTGCTACAGGCCGAGGACGAAAAACTGTTTTTT. Translated: CASRLGLLQAEDEKLFF. V and J are TRBV5-1 and TRBJ1-4; a possible D gene is TRBD1 (5 bases). Germline CDR1 SGHRS, CDR2 YFSETQ. The CDR3 spans 17 residues.

The chain carries TRBV29-1 and TRBJ2-3; TRBD2 matches at 11 bases. CDR1 and CDR2 (germline): SQVTM, ANQGSEA. CDR3 length: 14 amino acids. V shed 6 bases, J shed 2 bases, and the junction held 4 bases outside the gene matches. CDR3 in amino acids: CSVASGGNTDTQYF. In DNA, the CDR3 is TGCAGCGTGGCTAGCGGGGGGAACACAGATACGCAGTATTTT.

This chain connects TRBV2 to TRBJ1-2, with D possibly being TRBD1 (5 bases). Germline loops: CDR1 SNHLY, CDR2 FYNNEI. There are 14 residues in the CDR3. Trimming cost V 1 base and J 3 bases, with 9 bases left between them. CDR3: CASSEGGEHYGYTF. The CDR3, as DNA: TGTGCCAGCAGTGAAGGAGGGGAACACTATGGCTACACCTTC.

CDR3: CSVALSRDSNQPQHF. In DNA, the CDR3 is TGCAGCGTTGCACTTTCTCGGGACAGCAATCAGCCCCAGCATTTT. This chain connects TRBV29-1 to TRBJ1-5; maybe TRBD1 (5 bases). Germline lookup yields CDR1 SQVTM and CDR2 ANQGSEA. The CDR3 totals 15 residues. V gave up 4 bases and J gave up 1 base, with 14 bases separating them.

V and J are TRBV19 and TRBJ2-5, with 8 bases that match TRBD2. The germline V gene has CDR1 LNHDA and CDR2 SQIVND (reference sequence). CDR3 length: 14 amino acids. V lost 6 bases to trimming and J lost 1 base; unmatched junction nucleotides: 4. The CDR3 DNA is TGTGCCAGTAGACTTAGCGGGACCCAAGAGACCCAGTACTTC. As protein: CASRLSGTQETQYF.

The chain has TRBV30 and TRBJ1-5; the match to TRBD1 covers 7 bases. Germline-derived CDR1 and CDR2 are GTSNPN and SVGIG (reference sequence). CDR3 length equals 15 residues. Trimming removed 3 bases from V and 1 base from J; junction bases left unmatched: 6. The CDR3 spells CAWRTGSSSNQPQHF. The CDR3 bases are TGTGCCTGGAGGACAGGGAGCTCGAGCAATCAGCCCCAGCATTTT.

V usage is TRBV19 and J usage is TRBJ1-4; 9 bases fit TRBD1. Germline V CDR1 and CDR2: LNHDA, SQIVND (reference sequence). The V and J ends lost 5 bases and 3 bases, in that order; junction bases with no gene match: 7. CDR3 length: 16 residues. The CDR3 loop reads CASSDRGTGANEKLFF. In DNA form, the CDR3 reads TGTGCCAGTAGTGACAGGGGGACCGGGGCTAATGAAAAACTGTTTTTT.

The table lists this clone with a few counts. Here the CDR3 reads CASSLGLGGNQPQHF. CDR3 bases: TGTGCCAGCAGCTTAGGATTAGGCGGAAACCAGCCCCAGCATTTT. The chain couples TRBV13 to TRBJ1-5; D unclear. The germline V gene has CDR1 PRHDT and CDR2 FYEKMQ (reference sequence). The CDR3 runs 15 residues. The V end was cut by 0 bases, the J end by 7 bases, with 13 bases between.